This passage covers 29 T cell receptor beta chains from one sample sequenced in a study of neurological immune-mediated disorders. One entry per CDR3 protein, called by TCRdb with MiXCR from the 5' RACE reads. This table holds around 69,000 distinct CDR3 sequences, 4.5% found once. Input material: PBMCs. The source of these receptors is a man aged 30 to 45 with multiple sclerosis.

This clonotype was seen a few times. J is TRBJ2-1 and V is TRBV20-1, with TRBD2 identical over 12 bases. The CDR3 is 14 residues long. Germline CDR1 reads DFQATT; CDR2 reads SNEGSKA (reference sequence). This CDR3 is CSGSSGGARNEQFF. The CDR3 nucleotides are TGCAGCGGTTCTAGCGGGGGGGCCAGGAATGAGCAGTTCTTC.

This clonotype appeared a few times. The genes are TRBV6-5 and TRBJ2-5, with no clear D. In germline, CDR1 is MNHEY, CDR2 SVGAGI. Trimming pared 0 bases from V and 5 bases from J, leaving 7 bases between. The CDR3 is 13 residues long. The CDR3 DNA sequence: TGTGCCAGCAGTTACTCGAAATACGAGACCCAGTACTTC. Amino acids: CASSYSKYETQYF.

This clonotype was seen at least ten times. The CDR3 DNA reads as TGCGCCAGCAGCTTGGCTTCCGTGAACACTGAAGCTTTCTTT. As protein: CASSLASVNTEAFF. This chain uses TRBV5-1 with TRBJ1-1; D is unclear. The CDR3 has 14 amino acids. Trimming shortened V by 0 bases and J by 0 bases, and 6 bases separated the two germline ends. Germline CDR1 and CDR2: SGHRS and YFSETQ. The full variable domain, completed using reference TRBV5-1 and TRBJ1-1, is KAGVTQTPRYLIKTRGQQVTLSCSPISGHRSVSWYQQTPGQGLQFLFEYFSETQRNKGNFPGRFSGRQFSNSRSEMNVSTLELGDSALYLCASSLASVNTEAFFGQGTRLTVV.

Only a few counts were recorded for this clonotype. The rearrangement joins TRBV5-1 to TRBJ2-1; D possibly corresponds to TRBD2 (5 bases). Trimming stripped 2 bases from V and 7 bases from J, with 10 bases between. The CDR3 covers 13 residues. CDR1 and CDR2 (germline): SGHRS, YFSETQ. This CDR3 is CASSFDRGNEQFF. The CDR3 DNA sequence: TGCGCCAGCAGCTTCGATCGAGGGAATGAGCAGTTCTTC.

This clonotype was detected ten times or more. The chain couples TRBV29-1 to TRBJ1-1, with D unresolved. The CDR3 is made up of 13 amino acids. The ends were cut back, 6 bases at V and 0 bases at J, with 11 bases in the middle. Germline values: CDR1 SQVTM, CDR2 ANQGSEA. The CDR3: CSVAGIMNTEAFF. CDR3 nucleotide sequence: TGCAGCGTCGCCGGGATCATGAACACTGAAGCTTTCTTT.

This chain links TRBV6-5 with TRBJ1-1, with a weak D call TRBD1 (6 bases). The CDR3 is 13 amino acids. With 8 bases removed from V and 1 base from J, the gap between germline ends came to 11 bases. CDR1 and CDR2 from the germline V gene are MNHEY and SVGAGI. This chain's CDR3 is CASSGQRNTEAFF. The CDR3 nucleotides read TGTGCCAGCTCGGGACAAAGGAACACTGAAGCTTTCTTT.

CDR3 bases: TGCAGTGCTAGAGATCAAGTGAGCTCCTACAATGAGCAGTTCTTC. Translated: CSARDQVSSYNEQFF. V usage is TRBV20-1 and J usage is TRBJ2-1; D uncertain. V lost 0 bases and J lost 0, with 9 bases in between. Germline V gives CDR1 DFQATT, CDR2 SNEGSKA (reference sequence). The CDR3 spans 15 residues.

V is TRBV11-2 and J is TRBJ1-1; TRBD1 matches at 9 bases. Germline loops: CDR1 SGHAT, CDR2 FQNNGV. This CDR3 is 16 amino acids long. With 5 bases clipped from V and 4 bases from J, the junction kept 11 bases outside the gene matches. Written as DNA, the CDR3 is TGTGCCAGCAGCCAAACGGGGACAGGGTCGTTCACTGAAGCTTTCTTT. This gives the protein CASSQTGTGSFTEAFF.

This clonotype occurred many times. The chain uses TRBV12-3 or TRBV12-4 and TRBJ2-7; a possible D gene is TRBD1 (5 bases). Trimming removed 6 bases at V and 0 bases at J, with 12 bases between. This CDR3 has 14 residues. Written as DNA, the CDR3 is TGTGCCAGCAGCAGACAGAGCTACTCCTACGAGCAGTACGTC. As protein: CASSRQSYSYEQYV.

Notes on this clonotype: A much larger clonotype is one base distant, so this may be a read error. V gene TRBV6-6 combines with J gene TRBJ1-2, with D unclear. This CDR3 has 11 amino acids. CDR1 is MNHNY, CDR2 SVGAGI, per germline (reference sequence). The CDR3 spells CTSRTDYGYTF. Written as DNA, the CDR3 is TGTACCAGCCGGACGGATTATGGCTACACCTTC.

This clonotype was counted many times. This rearrangement joins TRBV12-3 or TRBV12-4 to TRBJ2-1, with unresolved D. This CDR3 contains 14 residues. The ends were cut back, 6 bases at V and 8 bases at J, with 17 bases in the middle. As DNA, the CDR3 is TGTGCCAGCAGGTCCGGGCCGAAGTGGGATGAGCAGTTCTTC. It encodes CASRSGPKWDEQFF.

This clonotype appeared many times. The genes are TRBV7-9 and TRBJ1-1; D remains ambiguous. The CDR3 has 15 residues. The V gene lost 1 base and the J gene lost 5 bases, with 14 bases spanning the gap. Germline V gene data show CDR1 as SEHNR and CDR2 as FQNEAQ (reference sequence). The CDR3 is CASSLGAPLGTEAFF. The CDR3, as DNA: TGTGCCAGCAGCTTAGGGGCCCCCTTGGGGACTGAAGCTTTCTTT.

CDR3 DNA sequence: TGCGCCAGCAGCACAACACAGGGAACAGATACGCAGTATTTT. Translated, it gives CASSTTQGTDTQYF. The chain combines TRBV5-1 with TRBJ2-3; D is possibly TRBD1 (6 bases). The CDR3 totals 14 residues. Germline CDR1 reads SGHRS; CDR2 reads YFSETQ. Trimming removed 4 bases from V and 3 bases from J, with 12 bases in between. The variable domain in full, with the rest retrieved from reference TRBV5-1 and TRBJ2-3, is KAGVTQTPRYLIKTRGQQVTLSCSPISGHRSVSWYQQTPGQGLQFLFEYFSETQRNKGNFPGRFSGRQFSNSRSEMNVSTLELGDSALYLCASSTTQGTDTQYFGPGTRLTVL.

This clonotype was detected ten times or more. This chain connects TRBV5-1 to TRBJ1-1; a possible D gene is TRBD1 (6 bases). The ends were cut back, 4 bases at V and 2 bases at J, with 12 bases in the middle. The CDR3 contains 14 residues. Per germline, CDR1 SGHRS and CDR2 YFSETQ. The CDR3 region has the DNA TGCGCCAGCAGCGCGGGGACACCCAACACTGAAGCTTTCTTT. As protein: CASSAGTPNTEAFF.

The V gene is TRBV27, the J gene TRBJ2-7; 7 bases align to TRBD1. V shed 0 bases, J shed 6 bases, and the junction held 5 bases outside the gene matches. Germline-derived CDR1 and CDR2 are MNHEY and SMNVEV (reference sequence). The CDR3 is made up of 14 amino acids. The CDR3 sequence is CASSLSDRDGEQYV. The DNA of the CDR3 is TGTGCCAGCAGTTTATCTGACAGGGACGGCGAGCAGTACGTC.

There are many counts of this clonotype. The gene calls are TRBV18 and TRBJ1-4; D remains ambiguous. V dropped 0 bases and J dropped 2 bases, with 7 bases sitting between them. Germline-derived CDR1 and CDR2 are KGHSH and LQKENI. The CDR3 contains 15 residues. The CDR3 sequence is CASSPPPGTNEKLFF. In DNA, the CDR3 is TGTGCCAGCTCACCACCACCGGGGACTAATGAAAAACTGTTTTTT.

This clonotype has at least ten counts. V usage is TRBV7-8 and J usage is TRBJ2-2; 8 bases are a match to TRBD1. The CDR3 extends over 16 amino acids. Germline CDR1 is SGHVS and CDR2 is FQNEAQ. J was trimmed by 0 bases and V by 5 bases; bases with no gene match: 5. This CDR3 is CASSPGQGANTGELFF. DNA for the CDR3: TGTGCCAGCAGCCCCGGACAGGGAGCGAACACCGGGGAGCTGTTTTTT.

This clonotype showed up just a few times. J is TRBJ2-1 and V is TRBV5-1; 7 bases line up with TRBD1. The trim removed 3 bases at V and 3 bases at J, leaving 3 bases unmatched. The CDR3 has 14 amino acids. Germline CDR1 is SGHRS and CDR2 is YFSETQ. The CDR3, as DNA: TGCGCCAGCAGCTCGGGACAGCTCTACAATGAGCAGTTCTTC. The encoded protein is CASSSGQLYNEQFF.

This clonotype was picked up many times. CDR3 in amino acids: CSARPGQDEQYF. The CDR3 nucleotides are TGCAGTGCTAGACCCGGACAAGACGAGCAGTACTTC. The chain uses TRBV20-1 and TRBJ2-7; a weak D match, TRBD1 (5 bases). Germline values: CDR1 DFQATT, CDR2 SNEGSKA (reference sequence). The CDR3 length is 12 residues. Trimming took 2 bases from V and 5 from J, leaving 10 bases between them.

Ten or more counts support this clonotype. The chain carries TRBV10-2 and TRBJ2-3; perhaps TRBD2 as D (6 bases). The V end was cut by 6 bases, the J end by 6 bases, with 16 bases between. Looked up from germline, CDR1 is WSHSY and CDR2 is SAAADI. This CDR3 is built from 14 residues. CDR3 sequence (DNA): TGCGCCAGCAGGGCCTTGCGGGGCCCCGATACGCAGTATTTT. Protein sequence: CASRALRGPDTQYF.

This clonotype has ten or more counts. This chain joins TRBV3-1 and TRBJ2-7, with no clear D. Per germline, CDR1 LGHDT and CDR2 YNNKEL (reference sequence). The CDR3 contains 15 residues. Trimming stripped 0 bases from V and 2 bases from J, with 11 bases between. For the CDR3, the DNA is TGTGCCAGCAGCCAAGATGACGGACCCACCTACGAGCAGTACTTC. It codes for CASSQDDGPTYEQYF.

This clonotype was counted at least ten times. The chain links TRBV12-5 to TRBJ2-6; a possible D gene is TRBD1 (5 bases). The V gene's germline CDR1 is LGHNT and CDR2 FRNRAP. The V and J ends lost 5 bases and 12 bases respectively, with 11 bases between them. The CDR3 is made up of 12 amino acids. The chain's CDR3 is CASGLQGTVLTF. DNA for the CDR3: TGTGCTAGTGGTCTCCAGGGCACCGTCCTGACTTTC.

This clonotype was observed at least ten times. The chain carries TRBV5-1 and TRBJ2-1; D is perhaps TRBD1 (6 bases). This CDR3 has 14 residues. The V gene's germline CDR1 is SGHRS and CDR2 YFSETQ. Trimming removed 3 bases at V and 4 bases at J, with 11 bases between. CDR3 amino acids: CASSWGTSYNEQFF. CDR3 bases: TGCGCCAGCAGCTGGGGGACATCTTACAATGAGCAGTTCTTC.

There are a few counts of this clonotype. V usage is TRBV7-8 and J usage is TRBJ1-1; D gene unclear. Germline V gene lookup returns CDR1 SGHVS and CDR2 FQNEAQ. Trimming stripped 2 bases from V and 3 bases from J, with 10 bases between. The CDR3 totals 14 residues. The CDR3 nucleotides read TGTGCCAGCAGCTTATCGAACGGGGACACTGAAGCTTTCTTT. Amino acid sequence: CASSLSNGDTEAFF. Based on the CDR3 plus reference TRBV7-8 and TRBJ1-1, the full variable domain is GAGVSQSPRYKVAKRGQDVALRCDPISGHVSLFWYQQALGQGPEFLTYFQNEAQLDKSGLPSDRFFAERPEGSVSTLKIQRTQQEDSAVYLCASSLSNGDTEAFFGQGTRLTVV.

There are many counts of this clonotype. The V call is TRBV24-1, the J call TRBJ1-2; D is unresolved. V lost 5 bases and J lost 2, with 17 bases in between. Per germline, CDR1 KGHDR and CDR2 SFDVKD. The CDR3 contains 16 residues. This CDR3 is CATSGRSAGVNYGYTF. The CDR3 region has the DNA TGTGCCACCAGTGGACGATCGGCGGGTGTCAACTATGGCTACACCTTC.

Of note for this clonotype: A read error may produce the germline difference seen at one junction end. The chain carries TRBV4-1 and TRBJ1-6; D gene ambiguous. CDR3 length: 15 amino acids. Germline CDR1 reads MGHRA; CDR2 reads YSYEKL. The CDR3 DNA follows: TGCGCCAGCAGCCAAGAGGACTCCGATGGTTCACCCCTCAACTTT. Translating gives CASSQEDSDGSPLNF.

This clonotype was detected many times. The V and J genes are TRBV4-2 and TRBJ2-2; TRBD1 or TRBD2 may be the D gene (5 bases each). Germline values: CDR1 LGHNA, CDR2 YNFKEQ. Trimming took 4 bases from V and 0 from J, leaving 12 bases between them. This CDR3 region has 16 residues. The CDR3: CASSPGAFPNTGELFF. Here the CDR3 DNA reads TGTGCCAGCAGCCCCGGGGCGTTTCCGAACACCGGGGAGCTGTTTTTT.

A few counts support this clonotype. The rearrangement links TRBV10-2 to TRBJ2-1; D is uncertain. The CDR3 is 15 amino acids. Trimming cost V 4 bases and J 0 bases, with 10 bases left between them. CDR1 and CDR2 (germline): WSHSY, SAAADI. CDR3 in amino acids: CASSAPFSSYNEQFF. CDR3 bases: TGCGCCAGCAGTGCCCCCTTTAGCTCCTACAATGAGCAGTTCTTC.

The sample holds many counts of this clonotype. This rearrangement joins TRBV4-1 to TRBJ2-3; 10 bases are shared with TRBD2. The V and J ends lost 1 base and 2 bases, in that order; junction bases with no gene match: 9. The CDR3 sequence is 18 residues long. Germline V gene sequence: CDR1 MGHRA, CDR2 YSYEKL. This CDR3 reads CASSQVGVAGGVTDTQYF. CDR3 nucleotides: TGCGCCAGCAGCCAAGTCGGAGTAGCGGGGGGTGTCACAGATACGCAGTATTTT.